This TCR beta chain appears in the sequencing data of a study of molecular identifiers for immune sequencing clone quantification. Study conclusions and caveats: It was shown that clones above 20 RNA copies held over 97% of effector molecules, but under 1% in naive cells.

Per the germline V gene, CDR1 is GTSNPN and CDR2 is SVGIG (reference sequence). The CDR3 length is 14 residues. With V trimmed by 4 bases and J by 1 base, 6 bases remained unmatched. This clonotype was seen repeatedly, ten times or more. What it binds is not known. In the sort, naive CD8 T cells were defined as CD8+CD4-CCR7+CD45RA+. Preparation methods for the bulk TCR libraries were those previously described, with listed TCR primers. TCRdb analysed the PCR reads with MiXCR anew, one entry per CDR3 protein. The repertoire includes over 600,000 distinct CDR3 sequences, just under 20% of them detected once, and roughly 0.9% sits in the top ten.

The sample comprised naive CD8+ T cells from blood, with Jurkat cell RNA spiked in. Subset given: FACS-sorted CD8+CD4-CCR7+CD45RA+ naive T cells. The receptor's source is a human donor in good health. Some libraries in this study had Jurkat cell RNA spiked in. The genes are TRBV30 and TRBJ1-1, with 7 nucleotides matching TRBD1. CDR3 loop: CAWNTGQTNTEAFF. As DNA, the CDR3 is TGTGCCTGGAATACGGGACAGACGAACACTGAAGCTTTCTTT.